These 25 T cell receptor beta chains originate from one sample sequenced in a study of blood T cells in healthy people across ages. Next came a second PCR, run for about 6 to 11 cycles, which used a sample-barcoded 5' primer along with a J-beta primer mix. TCRdb analysed the 5' RACE reads with MiXCR anew, one entry per CDR3 protein. This table has under 1,100,000 distinct CDR3 sequences, approximately 25% appearing once. The sample was also linked to a second study, of T cells of mothers and their children.

Input material: blood. The receptors were gathered from a girl aged 2 to 9 in good health.

This clonotype has just a few counts. This chain uses TRBV12-3 or TRBV12-4 with TRBJ1-2; no clear D gene. V was pared by 4 bases and J by 1 base, with 13 bases between. The CDR3 sequence is 15 residues long. This CDR3 reads CASSSRSGDNYGYTF. The CDR3 DNA is TGTGCCAGCAGTTCTCGGTCTGGGGATAACTATGGCTACACCTTC.

This clonotype showed up just a few times. The chain links TRBV5-6 to TRBJ2-7, with 7 bases identical to TRBD2. Germline CDR1 is SGHDT and CDR2 is YYEEEE. The V and J ends lost 7 bases and 6 bases, in that order; junction bases with no gene match: 13. This CDR3 is built from 14 residues. CDR3 amino acids: CASAARGRASEQYF. DNA for the CDR3: TGTGCCAGCGCTGCTCGAGGGAGGGCCTCCGAGCAGTACTTC.

The chain is built from TRBV2 and TRBJ1-2; 12 bases agree with TRBD1. The CDR3 is 18 residues long. The V gene end was trimmed by 4 bases and the J gene end by 6 bases; junction bases not matched to a gene: 15. Looked up from germline, CDR1 is SNHLY and CDR2 is FYNNEI. CDR3 in DNA: TGTGCCAGCAGTGGGATTCCGGGACAGGGGGCGCAGGTGGATGGCTACACCTTC. Protein product: CASSGIPGQGAQVDGYTF.

The genes are TRBV5-5 and TRBJ2-7; D remains ambiguous. The V gene's germline CDR1 is SGHKS and CDR2 YYEKEE (reference sequence). V dropped 4 bases and J dropped 0 bases, with 14 bases sitting between them. The CDR3 is 15 residues long. The CDR3 protein is CASSPQLGGSYEQYF. CDR3 in DNA: TGTGCCAGCAGCCCCCAGCTTGGCGGCTCCTACGAGCAGTACTTC.

The chain carries TRBV29-1 and TRBJ2-5; 7 bases fit TRBD2. V shed 4 bases and J 11 bases; nucleotides not matched to a gene: 7. Per germline, CDR1 SQVTM and CDR2 ANQGSEA. This CDR3 is built from 11 residues. The CDR3 is CSVGNSGEQYF. CDR3 sequence (DNA): TGCAGCGTTGGTAACAGCGGGGAGCAGTACTTC.

This clonotype was detected a few times. The chain joins TRBV2 to TRBJ2-4, with 7 bases aligning to TRBD1. CDR1 is SNHLY and CDR2 is FYNNEI in the germline V gene. V lost 11 bases, J lost 8 bases, and 12 bases stayed unmatched. The CDR3 spans 13 residues. The CDR3 loop reads CACLRGRRDIQYF. CDR3 nucleotide sequence: TGTGCCTGTTTGAGGGGGCGAAGGGACATTCAGTACTTC.

The chain employs TRBV29-1 and TRBJ2-5; D may match TRBD1 or TRBD2 (5 bases each). The better agreement between TRBJ2-1 and the DNA end casts doubt on the J call. The germline V gene has CDR1 SQVTM and CDR2 ANQGSEA. The CDR3 consists of 13 residues. The CDR3 bases are TGCAGCGTTGATATGATCCAGGGACCTGAGCAGTTCTTC. Its protein is CSVDMIQGPEQFF.

This chain connects TRBV20-1 to TRBJ2-4, with D perhaps assigned TRBD1 or TRBD2 (5 bases each). The CDR3 is 15 residues long. Looked up from germline, CDR1 is DFQATT and CDR2 is SNEGSKA (reference sequence). The V end was cut by 0 bases, the J end by 1 base, with 10 bases between. CDR3 protein: CSAREGEWAKNIQYF. In nucleotides, the CDR3 is TGCAGTGCTAGAGAAGGGGAGTGGGCCAAAAACATTCAGTACTTC.

This clonotype was seen a few times. The CDR3 DNA is TGCGCCAGCAGCCAGGGCAGGAGCTCCTATAATTCACCCCTCCACTTT. Translating it yields CASSQGRSSYNSPLHF. The chain has TRBV4-1 and TRBJ1-6; no clear D. This CDR3 comprises 16 residues. The V end was cut by 3 bases, the J end by 0 bases, with 9 bases between. Germline V gene sequence: CDR1 MGHRA, CDR2 YSYEKL.

The chain's CDR3 is CASSFGGPFSNQPQHF. The CDR3 coding sequence is TGTGCCAGCAGCTTCGGGGGTCCCTTTAGCAATCAGCCCCAGCATTTT. The chain recombines TRBV7-2 with TRBJ1-5, with D perhaps TRBD1 (5 bases). Germline V gives CDR1 SGHTA, CDR2 FQGNSA. V lost 3 bases to trimming and J lost 0 bases, with 12 bases between them. This CDR3 is 16 amino acids long.

This clonotype has a handful of counts. This chain connects TRBV20-1 to TRBJ1-1; D gene ambiguous. Germline V lookup: CDR1 DFQATT, CDR2 SNEGSKA (reference sequence). The CDR3 contains 13 residues. V was clipped by 0 bases and J by 2 bases, with 7 bases between them. In DNA, the CDR3 is TGCAGTGCTAGAGAGGGCATAAACACTGAAGCTTTCTTT. Its translation: CSAREGINTEAFF.

This chain links TRBV27 with TRBJ2-5; maybe TRBD2 (7 bases). This CDR3 contains 14 residues. The germline V gene has CDR1 MNHEY and CDR2 SMNVEV (reference sequence). Trimming cost V 5 bases and J 4 bases, with 14 bases left between them. The CDR3 is CASSHRGAGETQYF. In DNA form, the CDR3 reads TGTGCCAGCAGTCATCGGGGGGCCGGAGAGACCCAGTACTTC.

This clonotype was observed a handful of times. The gene calls are TRBV6-2 or TRBV6-3 and TRBJ2-7, with D possibly TRBD2 on 6 matching bases. V was clipped by 2 bases and J by 2 bases, with 13 bases between them. CDR1 and CDR2 from the germline V gene are MNHEY and SVGEGT. The CDR3 spans 15 residues. The CDR3 is CASSYNLALTYEQYF. In DNA form, the CDR3 reads TGTGCCAGCAGTTACAACCTAGCGCTTACCTACGAGCAGTACTTC.

This clonotype occurred many times. The rearrangement links TRBV29-1 to TRBJ2-1, with a possible D match to TRBD2 (6 bases). CDR1 is SQVTM, CDR2 ANQGSEA, per germline. The V end lost 0 bases, the J end lost 4 bases, and 13 bases lay between the germline ends. The length of the CDR3 is 15 residues. This chain's CDR3 is CSVEDFGGRYNEQFF. In DNA form, the CDR3 reads TGCAGCGTTGAAGATTTTGGGGGGAGATACAATGAGCAGTTCTTC.

The V and J genes are TRBV12-3 or TRBV12-4 and TRBJ2-4, with unresolved D. The CDR3 has 16 residues. Trimming took off 1 base at V and 3 bases at J, with 13 bases between the two ends. CDR3 DNA sequence: TGTGCCAGCAGTTTAGACAGTCTACTCTTCAAAAACATTCAGTACTTC. Its translation is CASSLDSLLFKNIQYF.

The chain uses TRBV6-1 and TRBJ1-5; D uncertain. The CDR3 is 15 residues long. In germline, CDR1 is MNHNS, CDR2 SASEGT. V dropped 8 bases and J dropped 0 bases, with 14 bases sitting between them. CDR3 coding DNA: TGTGCCAGCCAGGTGGAAGTTTATAGCAATCAGCCCCAGCATTTT. Translated, it gives CASQVEVYSNQPQHF.

V usage is TRBV6-1 and J usage is TRBJ2-2, with 11 bases fitting TRBD1. In germline, CDR1 is MNHNS, CDR2 SASEGT. V gave up 3 bases and J gave up 4 bases; unmatched junction bases: 4. This CDR3 comprises 16 residues. The DNA for the CDR3 is TGTGCCAGCAGTGACCGGGACAGGGGGATCACCGGGGAGCTGTTTTTT. As protein: CASSDRDRGITGELFF.

The V gene is TRBV12-3 or TRBV12-4, the J gene TRBJ2-7; 10 nucleotides agree with TRBD1. Losses at the gene ends were 1 base for V and 4 bases for J; bases not matched to a gene: 4. This CDR3 has 15 residues. The CDR3 reads CASSLDRTGGYEQYF. CDR3 coding DNA: TGTGCCAGCAGTTTAGACCGGACAGGGGGGTACGAGCAGTACTTC.

This clonotype was seen a handful of times. The chain links TRBV4-1 to TRBJ2-5, with D perhaps TRBD1 or TRBD2 (5 bases each). The J call may be incorrect, as the DNA end agrees better with TRBJ2-7. Germline V gives CDR1 MGHRA, CDR2 YSYEKL. CDR3 length: 14 residues. The CDR3 here is CASSPGTAQAEQYF. CDR3 nucleotides: TGCGCCAGCAGCCCCGGGACCGCGCAGGCCGAGCAGTACTTC.

This clonotype came up a few times. The chain links TRBV7-9 to TRBJ2-7, with unresolved D. The germline V gene has CDR1 SEHNR and CDR2 FQNEAQ (reference sequence). Trimming cost V 4 bases and J 1 base, with 11 bases left between them. CDR3 length: 14 residues. CDR3 sequence reads: CASSSLTGSYEQYF. For the CDR3, the DNA is TGTGCCAGCAGCTCCTTGACTGGTTCCTACGAGCAGTACTTC.

The rearrangement uses TRBV19 and TRBJ2-1, with D maybe TRBD2 (5 bases). The J call is in doubt because the DNA end fits TRBJ2-7 better. Germline V gene data show CDR1 as LNHDA and CDR2 as SQIVND (reference sequence). CDR3 length: 13 amino acids. CDR3 sequence (DNA): TGTGCCTCAATGGAATCCGGGGCCTACGAGCAGTACTTC. It yields the protein CASMESGAYEQYF.

This clonotype was seen a handful of times. One end of the junction is discordant with germline, which a read error may explain. This chain connects TRBV5-1 to TRBJ1-2, with D perhaps TRBD1 (5 bases). Germline V gene lookup returns CDR1 SGHRS and CDR2 YFSETQ. This CDR3 is 15 amino acids long. CDR3 protein: CASSPVSSGTSGHTF. CDR3 DNA sequence: TGCGCCAGCAGCCCTGTATCTTCAGGGACTAGTGGCCACACCTTC.

The chain links TRBV7-9 to TRBJ2-1, with a possible D match to TRBD2 (7 bases). CDR1 and CDR2 (germline): SEHNR, FQNEAQ (reference sequence). V shed 4 bases and J shed 8 bases, with 12 bases lying between them. The CDR3 is 13 residues long. The CDR3 sequence is CASSWGRGDEQFF. The CDR3 nucleotides are TGTGCCAGCAGCTGGGGGAGGGGGGATGAGCAGTTCTTC. Together with reference TRBV7-9 and TRBJ2-1, the CDR3 gives the full variable domain: DTGVSQNPRHKITKRGQNVTFRCDPISEHNRLYWYRQTLGQGPEFLTYFQNEAQLEKSRLLSDRFSAERPKGSFSTLEIQRTEQGDSAMYLCASSWGRGDEQFFGPGTRLTVL.

The chain couples TRBV29-1 to TRBJ2-2; D unclear. The CDR3 spans 11 residues. The V end lost 3 bases, the J end lost 8 bases, and 7 bases lay between the germline ends. CDR1 SQVTM and CDR2 ANQGSEA come from the germline V gene. CDR3 sequence reads: CSVEETGELFF. CDR3 nucleotides: TGCAGCGTTGAGGAGACTGGGGAGCTGTTTTTT.

V and J are TRBV7-2 and TRBJ2-1, with 8 positions matching TRBD1. The J call is in doubt because the DNA end fits TRBJ2-7 better. This CDR3 is 15 amino acids long. Germline CDR1 SGHTA, CDR2 FQGNSA. Written as DNA, the CDR3 is TGTGCCAGCAGCCCAGGGACAGGAAATTGGATCGAGCAGTACTTC. It yields the protein CASSPGTGNWIEQYF.